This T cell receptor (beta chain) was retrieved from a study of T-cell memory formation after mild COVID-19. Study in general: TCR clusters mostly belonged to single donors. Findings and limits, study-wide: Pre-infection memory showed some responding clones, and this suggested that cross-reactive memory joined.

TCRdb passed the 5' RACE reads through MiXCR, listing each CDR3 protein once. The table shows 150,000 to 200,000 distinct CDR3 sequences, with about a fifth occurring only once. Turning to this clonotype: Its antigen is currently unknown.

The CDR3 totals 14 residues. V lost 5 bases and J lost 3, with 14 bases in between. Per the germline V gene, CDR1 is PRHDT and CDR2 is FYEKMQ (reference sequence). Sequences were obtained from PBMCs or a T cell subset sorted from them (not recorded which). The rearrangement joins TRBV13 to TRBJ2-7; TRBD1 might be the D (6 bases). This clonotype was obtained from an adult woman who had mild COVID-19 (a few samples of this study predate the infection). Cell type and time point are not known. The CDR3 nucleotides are TGTGCCAGCAGCATGGACAGCCAGGGCTACGAGCAGTACTTC. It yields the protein CASSMDSQGYEQYF.